This T cell receptor beta chain was sequenced during a study of T cells after yellow fever vaccination. A universal primer site and UMIs were added as TCR cDNA was made by 5'RACE template switching. TCRdb re-derived calls from the 5' RACE reads in MiXCR, one entry per CDR3 protein. The sample gives approximately 120,000 distinct CDR3 sequences, around 7.7% of which show up once; roughly 2.6% is in the top ten. Study observations and caveats: Booster samples showed a return of most primary-vaccination clones (approximately 96% CD4, 70% to 90% CD8).

For this clonotype: Antigen unknown.

The CDR3 is made up of 16 amino acids. The germline V gene has CDR1 SGHTA and CDR2 FQGNSA. Trimming removed 1 base at V and 1 base at J, with 11 bases between. This sequence originates from a man between 18 and 35 years old who received the YFV17D yellow fever vaccine. V usage is TRBV7-2 and J usage is TRBJ1-5; D is possibly TRBD1 (6 bases). Material: CD4+ T cells sorted from PBMCs, obtained more than 8 days after the first yellow fever vaccination. This CDR3 reads CASSLGGGRSNQPQHF. The CDR3 region has the DNA TGTGCCAGCAGCTTAGGAGGGGGGCGAAGCAATCAGCCCCAGCATTTT. Filled out from reference TRBV7-2 and TRBJ1-5, the complete variable domain reads GAGVSQSPSNKVTEKGKDVELRCDPISGHTALYWYRQSLGQGLEFLIYFQGNSAPDKSGLPSDRFSAERTGGSVSTLTIQRTQQEDSAVYLCASSLGGGRSNQPQHFGDGTRLSIL.